The clone carrying this T cell receptor beta chain occurred a few times. What it recognizes is unknown. This record comes from a study of T cell repertoires in cytomegalovirus infection. Whole-study context: It can be stated that public TCR beta signatures indicated CMV infection as well as a matching HLA type. Overall study findings and caveats: HLA-C-restricted CMV clonotypes gave the most frequent clonotype in two of eight donors.

TCRdb ran MiXCR on the reads and lists one entry per CDR3 protein. The repertoire includes roughly 920,000 distinct CDR3 sequences, 25% to 40% of them detected once, and roughly 13% sits in the top ten. The source material was cultured CD8+ T cells from PBMCs, sampled from culture after CMV antigen stimulation. The TCR sequence derives from a human donor in good health (CMV status not recorded). Some clones in this sample may be carry-over from other donors' samples.

CDR3 in DNA: TGTGCCAGCAGTTACCCGGTCCCACGCAGGGGGCACTACGAGCAGTACGTC. It yields the protein CASSYPVPRRGHYEQYV. The genes are TRBV6-2 or TRBV6-3 and TRBJ2-7, with 8 positions matching TRBD1. CDR1 is MNHEY and CDR2 is SVGEGT in the germline V gene. Trimming took 2 bases from V and 3 from J; bases not matched to a gene: 12. This CDR3 comprises 17 residues.